This TCR beta chain was captured in a study of T cell changes during pregnancy in multiple sclerosis. Trimming removed 2 bases from V and 3 bases from J; junction bases left unmatched: 4. CDR1 SGHRS and CDR2 YFSETQ come from the germline V gene. This CDR3 is built from 14 residues. Profiling relied on immunoSEQ multiplex PCR, and the TCRdb table lists in-frame clones only, not all of them. The sample shows 50,000 to 65,000 clones, around 97% of them seen only once. The receptor was derived from a female donor with multiple sclerosis, enrolled in a pregnancy study. The specimen was CD8+ T cells from peripheral blood mononuclear cells, collected after pregnancy. The J gene is TRBJ2-7, the V gene TRBV5-1, with 8 nucleotides matching TRBD1. The CDR3 bases are TGCGCCAGCAGCTTTGGAACAGGGGGCTACGAGCAGTACTTC. This encodes CASSFGTGGYEQYF.